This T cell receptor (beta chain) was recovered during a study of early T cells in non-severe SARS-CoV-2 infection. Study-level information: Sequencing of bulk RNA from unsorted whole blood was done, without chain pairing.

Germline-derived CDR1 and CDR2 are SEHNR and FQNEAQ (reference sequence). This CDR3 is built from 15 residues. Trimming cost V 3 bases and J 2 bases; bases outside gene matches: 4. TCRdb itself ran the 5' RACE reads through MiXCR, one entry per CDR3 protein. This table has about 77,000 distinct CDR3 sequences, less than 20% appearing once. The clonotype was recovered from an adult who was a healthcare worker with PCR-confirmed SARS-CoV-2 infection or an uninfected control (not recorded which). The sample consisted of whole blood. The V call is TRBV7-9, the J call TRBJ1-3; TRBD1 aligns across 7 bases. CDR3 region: CASSFPQGTGNTIYF. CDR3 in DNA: TGTGCCAGCAGCTTTCCACAGGGGACTGGAAACACCATATATTTT.